The T cell receptor (beta chain) described here comes from a study of blood T cells in healthy people across ages. This clonotype was seen more than once but under ten times. Germline-derived CDR1 and CDR2 are MDHEN and SYDVKM. The CDR3 runs to 15 residues. PCR was performed a second time for about 7 to 12 cycles using a sample-barcoded 5' primer and a J-beta primer mix. TCRdb called the 5' RACE reads again in MiXCR, with one record for every CDR3 protein. The sample lists some 690,000 distinct CDR3 sequences; 22% were seen once. The sample comprised blood. The sequence was collected from a man in his 70s in good health. The chain uses TRBV28 and TRBJ2-7, with 8 bases matching TRBD2. The last part of the DNA fits TRBJ2-1 better; the J call may be wrong. CDR3 in amino acids: CASSSGGAAGNEQFF. The CDR3 nucleotides read TGTGCCAGCAGTTCCGGGGGGGCAGCGGGGAATGAGCAGTTCTTC.